This T cell receptor (beta chain) originates from a study of Ad26.COV2.S vaccination and SARS-CoV-2 variants. Study details: Participant was drawn from the COV1001 Ad26.COV2.S trial arm.

Clones were read by immunoSEQ multiplex PCR, and TCRdb kept only the in-frame ones, dropping some. The table lists approximately 480,000 clones, about 83% of them singletons. Overall study findings and caveats: Total T cell responses may have been underestimated by the TCR breadth and depth analyses.

The CDR3 is 13 residues long. Germline lookup yields CDR1 LGHNA and CDR2 YSLEER. The V and J ends lost 0 bases and 4 bases respectively, with 6 bases between them. On this clone: As yet, its antigen is unknown. Other nucleotide sequences from this sample produce the same CDR3.

Treatment: some 19 received Ad26.COV2.S at low or high dose, single or two shots; roughly five received placebo; per-sample allocation not given. Each sample was drawn 63 days after the first injection (of vaccine or placebo). This Boston cohort included adults aged 18-55 years. Spike of the Wuhan-strain SARS-CoV-2 was expressed by an Ad26 vector, which formed the vaccine. This TCR derives from a person between 18 and 65 years old who received the Ad26.COV2.S COVID-19 vaccine or a placebo. The chain couples TRBV4-3 to TRBJ1-2, with D tentatively TRBD1 (6 bases). The source material was peripheral blood, sampled in a trial of Ad26.COV2.S vaccine versus placebo. The CDR3 nucleotides are TGCGCCAGCAGCCAAGACAGGGGCTATGGCTACACCTTC. Translation: CASSQDRGYGYTF.